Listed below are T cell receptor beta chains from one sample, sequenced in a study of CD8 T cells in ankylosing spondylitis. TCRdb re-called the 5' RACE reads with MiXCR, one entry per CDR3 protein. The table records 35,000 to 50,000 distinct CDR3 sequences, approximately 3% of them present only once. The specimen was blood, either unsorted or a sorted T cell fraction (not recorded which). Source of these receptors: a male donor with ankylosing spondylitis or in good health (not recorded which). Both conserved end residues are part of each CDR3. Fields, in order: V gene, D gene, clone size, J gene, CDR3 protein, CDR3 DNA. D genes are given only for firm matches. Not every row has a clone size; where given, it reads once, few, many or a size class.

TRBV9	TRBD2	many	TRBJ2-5	CASSVGVRRGGKETQYF	TGTGCCAGCAGCGTAGGTGTCCGGCGGGGGGGTAAAGAGACCCAGTACTTC
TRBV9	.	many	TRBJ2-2	CASSASQGMANTGELFF	TGTGCCAGCAGCGCCTCACAGGGTATGGCGAACACCGGGGAGCTGTTTTTT
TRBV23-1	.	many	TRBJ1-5	CASSSQYNRNQPQHF	TGCGCCAGCAGTTCCCAGTACAATCGCAATCAGCCCCAGCATTTT
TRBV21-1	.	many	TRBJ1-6	CASSTAHRVNSPLHF	TGTGCCAGCAGCACTGCGCACAGGGTCAATTCACCCCTCCACTTT
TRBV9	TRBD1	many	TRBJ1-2	CASSLEAGGDYGYTF	TGTGCCAGCAGCCTAGAGGCAGGGGGTGACTATGGCTACACCTTC
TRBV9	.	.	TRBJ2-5	CASSVEGGGETQYF	TGTGCCAGCAGCGTAGAAGGAGGGGGAGAGACCCAGTACTTC
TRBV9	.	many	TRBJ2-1	CASSETGTPSSYNEQFF	TGTGCCAGCAGCGAGACCGGGACACCTAGCTCCTACAATGAGCAGTTCTTC
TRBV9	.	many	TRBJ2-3	CASSVALTAFSTDTQYF	TGTGCCAGCAGCGTGGCCCTGACAGCCTTTAGCACAGATACGCAGTATTTT
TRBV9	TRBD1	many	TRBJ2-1	CASSVEGTAKYNEQFF	TGTGCCAGCAGCGTAGAGGGGACAGCGAAATACAATGAGCAGTTCTTC
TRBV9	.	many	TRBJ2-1	CASSVRGDSGLGSYNEQFF	TGTGCCAGCAGCGTAAGGGGGGACAGCGGGTTGGGCTCCTACAATGAGCAGTTCTTC
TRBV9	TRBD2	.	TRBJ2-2	CASSVASGGDLGTGELFF	TGTGCCAGCAGCGTAGCTAGCGGGGGCGATCTAGGCACCGGGGAGCTGTTTTTT
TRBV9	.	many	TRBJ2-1	CASSVGFNEQFF	TGTGCCAGCAGCGTCGGTTTCAATGAGCAGTTCTTC
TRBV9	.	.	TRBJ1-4	CASSAGIRPPEKLFF	TGTGCCAGCAGCGCTGGGATCCGCCCGCCCGAAAAACTGTTTTTT
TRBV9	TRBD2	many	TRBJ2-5	CASSGSPSGGKETQYF	TGTGCCAGCAGCGGCTCCCCCTCGGGGGGGAAAGAGACCCAGTACTTC
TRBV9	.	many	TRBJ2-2	CASSGRNTGELFF	TGTGCCAGCAGCGGGAGGAACACCGGGGAGCTGTTTTTT
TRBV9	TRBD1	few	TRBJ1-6	CASSVSHTGVGSPLHF	TGTGCCAGCAGCGTTTCCCACACAGGGGTAGGCTCACCCCTCCACTTT
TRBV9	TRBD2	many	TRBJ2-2	CASSVVAGELTGELFF	TGTGCCAGCAGCGTAGTTGCGGGAGAGCTCACCGGGGAGCTGTTTTTT
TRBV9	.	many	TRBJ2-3	CASSVAGLSTDTQYF	TGTGCCAGCAGCGTAGCGGGACTCAGCACAGATACGCAGTATTTT
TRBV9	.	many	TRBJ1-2	CASSGSPERGAGYGYTF	TGTGCCAGCAGCGGATCCCCCGAACGGGGGGCAGGCTATGGCTACACCTTC
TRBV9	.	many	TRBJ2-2	CASSVVPSGELFF	TGTGCCAGCAGCGTAGTCCCGTCCGGGGAGCTGTTTTTT
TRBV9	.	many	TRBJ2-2	CASGRQTGELFF	TGTGCCAGCGGACGACAAACCGGGGAGCTGTTTTTT
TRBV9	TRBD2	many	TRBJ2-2	CASSVGLAGSDTGELFF	TGTGCCAGCAGCGTAGGACTAGCGGGCTCCGACACCGGGGAGCTGTTTTTT
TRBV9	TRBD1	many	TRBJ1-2	CASSVGFGQGDYGYTF	TGTGCCAGCAGCGTAGGTTTCGGACAGGGGGACTATGGCTACACCTTC
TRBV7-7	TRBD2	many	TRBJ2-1	CASSFTSGLYNEQFF	TGTGCCAGCAGCTTTACTAGCGGGCTCTACAATGAGCAGTTCTTC
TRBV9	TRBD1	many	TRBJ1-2	CASSVDNRGGDYGYTF	TGTGCCAGCAGCGTAGACAACAGGGGAGGCGACTATGGCTACACCTTC
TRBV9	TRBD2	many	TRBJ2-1	CASRGAGSNEQFF	TGTGCCAGCAGGGGAGCGGGGTCCAATGAGCAGTTCTTC
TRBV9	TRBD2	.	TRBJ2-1	CASSVAALTSGGNEQFF	TGTGCCAGCAGCGTAGCTGCCCTGACTAGCGGGGGAAATGAGCAGTTCTTC
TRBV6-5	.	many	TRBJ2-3	CASSPTDTQYF	TGTGCCAGCAGCCCGACCGATACGCAGTATTTT
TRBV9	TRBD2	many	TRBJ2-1	CASSVESTSEGYEQFF	TGTGCCAGCAGCGTAGAGTCGACTAGCGAGGGATATGAGCAGTTCTTC
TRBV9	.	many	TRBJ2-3	CASTVGDTDTQYF	TGTGCCAGCACGGTGGGAGACACAGATACGCAGTATTTT
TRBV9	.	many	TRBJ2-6	CASSADIGTYSGANVLTF	TGTGCCAGCAGCGCAGACATAGGGACTTACTCTGGGGCCAACGTCCTGACTTTC
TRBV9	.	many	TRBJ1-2	CASSEGGGRKNYGYTF	TGTGCCAGCAGCGAGGGGGGGGGACGGAAGAACTATGGCTACACCTTC
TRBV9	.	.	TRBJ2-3	CASSEEIDTQYF	TGTGCCAGCAGCGAAGAGATAGATACGCAGTATTTT
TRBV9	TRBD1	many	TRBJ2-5	CASSASGTGQETQYF	TGTGCCAGCAGCGCCTCCGGGACAGGCCAAGAGACCCAGTACTTC
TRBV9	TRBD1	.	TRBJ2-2	CASSFRTGDTGELFF	TGTGCCAGCAGCTTTCGGACAGGGGACACCGGGGAGCTGTTTTTT
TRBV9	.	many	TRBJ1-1	CASSVAGMNTEAFF	TGTGCCAGCAGCGTAGCAGGCATGAACACTGAAGCTTTCTTT
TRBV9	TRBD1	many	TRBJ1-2	CASSTGQGTYNYGYTF	TGTGCCAGCAGCACCGGACAGGGAACCTATAACTATGGCTACACCTTC
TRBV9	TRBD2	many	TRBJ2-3	CASSGSQLAGGADTQYF	TGTGCCAGCAGCGGCAGCCAACTAGCGGGAGGGGCAGATACGCAGTATTTT
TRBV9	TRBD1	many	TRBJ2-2	CASSVTGTGGAGELFF	TGTGCCAGCAGCGTGACAGGGACAGGGGGGGCCGGGGAGCTGTTTTTT
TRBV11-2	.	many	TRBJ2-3	CASSPSAGATDTQYF	TGTGCCAGCAGCCCCTCAGCGGGCGCCACAGATACGCAGTATTTT
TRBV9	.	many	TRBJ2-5	CASSVEPGGGAETQYF	TGTGCCAGCAGCGTAGAGCCAGGAGGGGGTGCGGAGACCCAGTACTTC
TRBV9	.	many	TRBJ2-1	CASSKGGSYNEQFF	TGTGCCAGCAGCAAAGGGGGCTCCTACAATGAGCAGTTCTTC
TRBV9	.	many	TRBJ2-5	CASSVSGETQYF	TGTGCCAGCAGCGTTTCCGGCGAGACCCAGTACTTC
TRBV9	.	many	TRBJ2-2	CASSVVRGELFF	TGTGCCAGCAGCGTAGTCAGAGGGGAGCTGTTTTTT
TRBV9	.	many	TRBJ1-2	CASSVDMGGYTF	TGTGCCAGCAGCGTAGATATGGGGGGCTACACCTTC
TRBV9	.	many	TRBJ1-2	CASSVESTSRYGYTF	TGTGCCAGCAGCGTAGAAAGTACCTCTCGGTATGGCTACACCTTC
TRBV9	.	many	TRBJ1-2	CASSPETGPFGYTF	TGTGCCAGCAGCCCGGAGACCGGGCCTTTTGGCTACACCTTC
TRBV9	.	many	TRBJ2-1	CASSATDVVTAEQFF	TGTGCCAGCAGCGCTACGGACGTGGTCACTGCTGAGCAGTTCTTC
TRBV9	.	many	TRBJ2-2	CASSVETVTGELFF	TGTGCCAGCAGCGTAGAGACAGTCACCGGGGAGCTGTTTTTT